The 25 T cell receptor beta chains below all came from one sample that was sequenced in a study of control samples from healthy donors and cancer patients. Assay: immunoSEQ multiplex PCR; the TCRdb copy retains only in-frame clones and omits some. The table shows about 58,000 clones, with around 87% occurring only once. The specimen sequenced was PBMCs. These receptors were taken from a woman aged 55-75 years with lung cancer.

This chain uses TRBV24-1 with TRBJ1-1, with D uncertain. This CDR3 contains 14 residues. V gave up 5 bases and J gave up 1 base, with 10 bases separating them. From germline, CDR1 is KGHDR and CDR2 SFDVKD. CDR3 DNA sequence: TGTGCCACCAGTGGGCGGGGTTCGAACACTGAAGCTTTCTTT. It is translated as CATSGRGSNTEAFF.

The gene calls are TRBV7-9 and TRBJ2-1; no clear D gene. Germline values: CDR1 SEHNR, CDR2 FQNEAQ (reference sequence). This CDR3 is 12 amino acids long. V dropped 6 bases and J dropped 5 bases, with 8 bases sitting between them. CDR3 residues: CASRPDHNEQFF. The CDR3 DNA sequence: TGTGCCAGCAGACCTGATCACAATGAGCAGTTCTTC.

This clone was seen only once. The rearrangement links TRBV5-4 to TRBJ2-7; TRBD2 agrees at 8 bases. Germline values: CDR1 SGHNT, CDR2 YYREEE (reference sequence). The CDR3 runs 13 residues. The V and J ends lost 0 bases and 5 bases, in that order; junction bases with no gene match: 1. CDR3 coding DNA: TGTGCCAGCAGCTTGGCGGGGGGGAACGAGCAGTACTTC. Its translation is CASSLAGGNEQYF.

V is TRBV28 and J is TRBJ2-7, with 8 bases aligning to TRBD1. The CDR3 consists of 16 residues. Trimming cost V 1 base and J 3 bases; bases outside gene matches: 8. CDR1 and CDR2 (germline): MDHEN, SYDVKM. This chain's CDR3 is CASSLSGTGGHYEQYF. The CDR3 nucleotides are TGTGCCAGCAGTTTATCCGGGACAGGAGGCCACTACGAGCAGTACTTC.

The genes are TRBV6-4 and TRBJ2-3, with D perhaps matching TRBD1 (6 bases). CDR1 MRHNA and CDR2 SNTAGT come from the germline V gene. The CDR3 has 15 residues. V was trimmed by 6 bases and J by 4 bases, leaving 17 bases between them. CDR3 DNA sequence: TGTGCCAGCAGCAGTGGACAGTCAGATTCAGATACGCAGTATTTT. Its translation is CASSSGQSDSDTQYF.

The rearrangement joins TRBV13 to TRBJ1-1; 8 bases fit TRBD1. CDR1 and CDR2 from the germline V gene are PRHDT and FYEKMQ (reference sequence). The CDR3 is 13 amino acids. J gave up 6 bases and V 0 bases, and 0 bases lay outside the gene matches. The CDR3 nucleotides are TGTGCCAGCAGCTTAGGACAGGGGGCTGAAGCTTTCTTT. It is translated as CASSLGQGAEAFF.

The rearrangement links TRBV25-1 to TRBJ1-3, with D unclear. CDR1 MGHDK and CDR2 SYGVNS come from the germline V gene. This CDR3 is built from 15 residues. V was shortened by 0 bases and J by 0 bases, with 6 bases between the two germline ends. DNA for the CDR3: TGTGCCAGCAGTGAATATCAGGTCTCTGGAAACACCATATATTTT. It yields the protein CASSEYQVSGNTIYF.

The chain employs TRBV10-1 and TRBJ2-1, with 11 bases identical to TRBD2. Germline CDR1 WNHNN, CDR2 SYGVQD (reference sequence). Unmatched junction bases numbered 17, after V lost 5 bases and J lost 8 bases. This CDR3 contains 18 residues. The chain's CDR3 is CASSSPSGRSTEADEQFF. CDR3 bases: TGCGCCAGCAGTTCCCCTAGCGGGAGGTCGACCGAGGCAGATGAGCAGTTCTTC.

The rearrangement links TRBV2 to TRBJ2-1, with 9 bases lining up with TRBD1. Germline lookup yields CDR1 SNHLY and CDR2 FYNNEI. The CDR3 sequence is 15 residues long. V gave up 2 bases and J gave up 6 bases; unmatched junction bases: 5. The CDR3 DNA reads as TGTGCCAGCAGTGAATGGGACAGGGTGTTCAATGAGCAGTTCTTC. Its protein product is CASSEWDRVFNEQFF.

This chain joins TRBV7-3 and TRBJ2-1; a weak D match, TRBD2 (6 bases). Germline V gene lookup returns CDR1 SGHTA and CDR2 FQGTGA. The CDR3 runs to 18 residues. V dropped 4 bases and J dropped 0 bases, with 19 bases sitting between them. CDR3 region: CASSSRQEGFTSYNEQFF. CDR3 coding DNA: TGTGCCAGCAGCTCCCGGCAGGAGGGGTTTACCTCCTACAATGAGCAGTTCTTC.

The rearrangement uses TRBV2 and TRBJ2-7; TRBD2 matches 8 bases. Germline trimming cut 2 bases from V and 3 bases from J; bases unmatched to any gene: 3. This CDR3 is 14 amino acids long. The V gene's germline CDR1 is SNHLY and CDR2 FYNNEI. The CDR3 coding sequence is TGTGCCAGCAGTGAACGGGAGGGTCACTACGAGCAGTACTTC. Its translation is CASSEREGHYEQYF.

Points on this clone: Compared with germline, one end of the junction differs, possibly owing to a read error. The chain uses TRBV6-1 and TRBJ1-5; 9 bases map to TRBD1. In germline, CDR1 is MNHNS, CDR2 SASEGT. This CDR3 has 17 residues. The CDR3 here is CASREGTGYFFDQPQHF. DNA for the CDR3: TGTGCCAGCAGGGAAGGGACAGGGTATTTTTTTGATCAGCCCCAGCATTTT.

This chain joins TRBV29-1 and TRBJ1-4; maybe TRBD1 (5 bases). Germline values: CDR1 SQVTM, CDR2 ANQGSEA. The CDR3 covers 13 residues. V lost 4 bases, J lost 8 bases, and 14 bases lay in between. CDR3 bases: TGCAGCGTTGTAGAACTCGAGGGGGAAAAACTGTTTTTT. It specifies CSVVELEGEKLFF.

The chain carries TRBV18 and TRBJ2-5, with TRBD2 identical over 7 bases. The junction had 9 bases not matched to a gene; V was cut back by 6 bases and J by 2 bases. The germline CDR1 and CDR2 sequences are KGHSH and LQKENI. The CDR3 extends over 15 amino acids. As DNA, the CDR3 is TGTGCCAGCTCTCTAAGACTAGCAGATCAAGAGACCCAGTACTTC. Amino acids: CASSLRLADQETQYF.

The chain employs TRBV19 and TRBJ2-2; TRBD2 agrees at 7 bases. The CDR3 contains 15 residues. Germline values: CDR1 LNHDA, CDR2 SQIVND (reference sequence). V lost 7 bases, J lost 5 bases, and 10 bases stayed unmatched. CDR3 residues: CASTDERERTGELFF. DNA of the CDR3: TGTGCCAGTACCGACGAGCGGGAACGGACCGGGGAGCTGTTTTTT. The full variable domain, in which reference TRBV19 and TRBJ2-2 provide the parts outside the CDR3, is DGGITQSPKYLFRKEGQNVTLSCEQNLNHDAMYWYRQDPGQGLRLIYYSQIVNDFQKGDIAEGYSVSREKKESFPLTVTSAQKNPTAFYLCASTDERERTGELFFGEGSRLTVL.

The V call is TRBV2, the J call TRBJ2-3; 8 bases agree with TRBD1. Trimming took 0 bases from V and 2 from J; bases not matched to a gene: 1. The germline V gene has CDR1 SNHLY and CDR2 FYNNEI. The CDR3 runs 15 residues. CDR3 residues: CASSEAGQATDTQYF. In DNA form, the CDR3 reads TGTGCCAGCAGTGAAGCGGGACAGGCCACAGATACGCAGTATTTT.

This sequence joins TRBV2 and TRBJ1-1, with D unclear. Trimming cost V 7 bases and J 2 bases, with 8 bases left between them. Germline CDR1 reads SNHLY; CDR2 reads FYNNEI. This CDR3 spans 12 amino acids. CDR3 sequence: CASIGLNTEAFF. CDR3 bases: TGTGCCAGCATTGGCCTTAACACTGAAGCTTTCTTT.

V and J are TRBV19 and TRBJ1-5; 9 positions agree with TRBD1. The CDR3 loop spans 16 amino acids. Unmatched junction bases numbered 5, after V lost 3 bases and J lost 2 bases. Germline V lookup: CDR1 LNHDA, CDR2 SQIVND (reference sequence). CDR3 in DNA: TGTGCCAGTAGTATTCTACAGGGGGCTGGCAATCAGCCCCAGCATTTT. Translating it yields CASSILQGAGNQPQHF.

The CDR3 DNA reads TGCGCCAGCAGCCAAGCCCTTGGACAGGGCAGGCCCCAGCATTTT. This gives the protein CASSQALGQGRPQHF. The rearrangement joins TRBV4-1 to TRBJ1-5; 8 nucleotides match TRBD1. Germline values: CDR1 MGHRA, CDR2 YSYEKL. This CDR3 is built from 15 residues. Trimming at V came to 1 base and at J to 9 bases, leaving 8 bases not matched to a gene.

This chain joins TRBV15 and TRBJ2-2; TRBD2 might be the D (5 bases). Germline CDR1 reads LNHNV; CDR2 reads YYDKDF (reference sequence). The CDR3 consists of 15 residues. V was clipped by 6 bases and J by 2 bases, with 13 bases between them. The CDR3 spells CATRPSKANTGELFF. The CDR3 region has the DNA TGTGCCACCAGGCCTAGCAAAGCCAACACCGGGGAGCTGTTTTTT. Using reference TRBV15 and TRBJ2-2 for the parts outside the CDR3, the full variable domain is DAMVIQNPRYQVTQFGKPVTLSCSQTLNHNVMYWYQQKSSQAPKLLFHYYDKDFNNEADTPDNFQSRRPNTSFCFLDIRSPGLGDTAMYLCATRPSKANTGELFFGEGSRLTVL.

The chain couples TRBV2 to TRBJ1-4; D perhaps matches TRBD1 (5 bases). With 4 bases removed from V and 12 bases from J, the gap between germline ends came to 12 bases. Per the germline V gene, CDR1 is SNHLY and CDR2 is FYNNEI. This CDR3 has 12 amino acids. The CDR3 region is CASSGGVGELFF. The CDR3 DNA reads as TGTGCCAGCAGTGGGGGGGTCGGGGAACTGTTTTTT.

This clone was seen only a few times. The V and J genes are TRBV28 and TRBJ2-7; 7 nucleotides agree with TRBD2. CDR1 and CDR2 from the germline V gene are MDHEN and SYDVKM. The CDR3 extends over 16 amino acids. V gave up 4 bases and J gave up 0 bases; unmatched junction bases: 9. CDR3 residues: CASSSTPASGSYEQYF. DNA for the CDR3: TGTGCCAGCAGTTCTACCCCGGCTAGCGGCTCCTACGAGCAGTACTTC.

This chain links TRBV7-3 with TRBJ2-1; TRBD2 agrees at 7 bases. V gave up 1 base and J gave up 7 bases; unmatched junction bases: 4. Per germline, CDR1 SGHTA and CDR2 FQGTGA. There are 14 residues in the CDR3. The CDR3, as DNA: TGTGCCAGCAGCTTAAGTGGGACTACAAATGAGCAGTTCTTC. Residues: CASSLSGTTNEQFF. The variable domain in full, completed from reference TRBV7-3 and TRBJ2-1, reads GAGVSQTPSNKVTEKGKYVELRCDPISGHTALYWYRQSLGQGPEFLIYFQGTGAADDSGLPNDRFFAVRPEGSVSTLKIQRTERGDSAVYLCASSLSGTTNEQFFGPGTRLTVL.

This clone was seen once. The rearrangement links TRBV27 to TRBJ1-2, with a possible D match to TRBD1 (5 bases). The V end lost 2 bases, the J end lost 0 bases, and 10 bases lay between the germline ends. Germline CDR1 is MNHEY and CDR2 is SMNVEV (reference sequence). The CDR3 spans 15 residues. DNA of the CDR3: TGTGCCAGCAGTTTACAGGGAGTCCCTAACTATGGCTACACCTTC. It translates to CASSLQGVPNYGYTF.

The chain links TRBV6-5 to TRBJ2-3; D is unclear. The CDR3 has 15 residues. The germline V gene encodes CDR1 MNHEY and CDR2 SVGAGI. V was pared by 5 bases and J by 5 bases, with 17 bases between. CDR3 sequence reads: CASSRAQPRGDTQYF. CDR3 coding DNA: TGTGCCAGCAGTCGGGCCCAGCCTAGAGGAGATACGCAGTATTTT.